This T cell receptor beta chain was sequenced in a study of neurological immune-mediated disorders. From 2 million PBMCs stored at -80 C, the unsorted libraries were generated. The study, taken as a whole, reports: There were no CDR3 amino acid sequences shared by expanded clones across subjects, a result suggesting private repertoires in all groups. Falling below healthy controls, multiple sclerosis showed the least TCR clonal expansion, while HTLV-1-associated myelopathy showed the most.

The sample holds one count of this clonotype. Its antigen is as yet unknown. Germline CDR1 is SGHRS and CDR2 is YFSETQ. There are 13 residues in the CDR3. Trimming took off 4 bases at V and 5 bases at J, with 12 bases between the two ends. TCRdb independently ran MiXCR on the 5' RACE reads; one entry per CDR3 protein. The sample shows 50,000 or so distinct CDR3 sequences, 25% of them seen only once. This receptor was taken from a woman aged 70-85 years in good health. This chain links TRBV5-1 with TRBJ1-1; D uncertain. Source material: PBMCs. CDR3 region: CASSSSGWTEAFF. CDR3 sequence (DNA): TGCGCCAGCAGCAGTTCGGGTTGGACTGAAGCTTTCTTT.